Below, 22 T cell receptor beta chains from the same sample are listed, as sequenced in a study of cytomegalovirus exposure and HLA in healthy donors. The PCR had 60 Vbeta and 13 Jbeta primers. TCRdb keeps only in-frame clones here, not all; method: immunoSEQ multiplex PCR. The table lists approximately 170,000 clones, around 72% of them singletons, with approximately 1.3% in the top ten. Sample: PBMCs. The receptors originated from a man aged 50-59 years in good health and CMV-seronegative.

Turning to this clone: This same CDR3 is encoded by further DNA sequences in the sample. The V call is TRBV14, the J call TRBJ1-1; a possible D gene is TRBD1 (5 bases). The germline gives CDR1 SGHDN, CDR2 FVKESK. The V gene lost 4 bases and the J gene lost 0 bases, with 12 bases spanning the gap. This CDR3 has 15 residues. In nucleotides, the CDR3 is TGTGCCAGCAGCCCGACGGGGGTCGTGAACACTGAAGCTTTCTTT. Residues: CASSPTGVVNTEAFF. The whole variable domain, filled in from reference TRBV14 and TRBJ1-1, reads EAGVTQFPSHSVIEKGQTVTLRCDPISGHDNLYWYRRVMGKEIKFLLHFVKESKQDESGMPNNRFLAERTGGTYSTLKVQPAELEDSGVYFCASSPTGVVNTEAFFGQGTRLTVV.

In its sample, this clone was seen a few times. V gene TRBV28 combines with J gene TRBJ1-2; tentative D call: TRBD1 (6 bases). This CDR3 is built from 12 residues. The V and J ends lost 6 bases and 4 bases respectively, with 9 bases between them. Per germline, CDR1 MDHEN and CDR2 SYDVKM. The CDR3: CASRQGLYGYTF. For the CDR3, the DNA is TGTGCCAGCAGACAGGGCCTCTATGGCTACACCTTC.

The chain couples TRBV4-2 to TRBJ1-6; TRBD1 matches 7 bases. The CDR3 sequence is 17 residues long. Trimming took 0 bases from V and 0 from J; bases not matched to a gene: 2. Germline CDR1 and CDR2: LGHNA and YNFKEQ. CDR3 bases: TGTGCCAGCAGCCAAGATCGGGACAGCTCCTATAATTCACCCCTCCACTTT. Translating it yields CASSQDRDSSYNSPLHF.

This chain joins TRBV28 and TRBJ1-4; TRBD1 matches 7 bases. V shed 4 bases, J shed 7 bases, and the junction held 9 bases outside the gene matches. This CDR3 region has 15 residues. Germline V gene data show CDR1 as MDHEN and CDR2 as SYDVKM. The DNA of the CDR3 is TGTGCCAGCAGTTCGACCACAGGGGATGGTGAAAAACTGTTTTTT. Amino acid sequence: CASSSTTGDGEKLFF. Variable domain in full (rest from reference TRBV28 and TRBJ1-4): DVKVTQSSRYLVKRTGEKVFLECVQDMDHENMFWYRQDPGLGLRLIYFSYDVKMKEKGDIPEGYSVSREKKERFSLILESASTNQTSMYLCASSSTTGDGEKLFFGSGTQLSVL.

This clone was seen just once. V usage is TRBV4-3 and J usage is TRBJ1-5; perhaps TRBD1 as D (5 bases). The CDR3 runs 13 residues. Per germline, CDR1 LGHNA and CDR2 YSLEER. Trimming removed 0 bases from V and 7 bases from J, with 7 bases in between. The CDR3 sequence is CASSQERGQPQHF. CDR3 coding DNA: TGCGCCAGCAGCCAAGAAAGGGGCCAGCCCCAGCATTTT.

V is TRBV5-1 and J is TRBJ2-7; TRBD1 matches at 7 bases. Looked up from germline, CDR1 is SGHRS and CDR2 is YFSETQ. CDR3 length: 13 residues. Trimming at V came to 2 bases and at J to 3 bases, leaving 2 bases not matched to a gene. CDR3 sequence (DNA): TGCGCCAGCAGCTTCCGACAGGGCTACGAGCAGTACTTC. Translating gives CASSFRQGYEQYF.

The chain recombines TRBV6-5 with TRBJ2-1; D not certain. The CDR3 runs to 13 residues. Germline V gives CDR1 MNHEY, CDR2 SVGAGI. Trimming took off 2 bases at V and 5 bases at J, with 7 bases between the two ends. The CDR3 DNA reads as TGTGCCAGCAGTTACCTATCCCACAATGAGCAGTTCTTC. Residues: CASSYLSHNEQFF.

Only a few counts were recorded for this clone. The J gene is TRBJ2-3, the V gene TRBV4-3, with D perhaps TRBD1 (6 bases). Germline CDR1 reads LGHNA; CDR2 reads YSLEER. This CDR3 spans 15 amino acids. The V and J ends lost 4 bases and 0 bases respectively, with 11 bases between them. CDR3 sequence: CASSLGTLSTDTQYF. In DNA, the CDR3 is TGCGCCAGCAGCCTAGGGACACTGAGCACAGATACGCAGTATTTT.

In this sample, this clone turned up a few times. The V call is TRBV6-4, the J call TRBJ1-2, with D possibly being TRBD1 (6 bases). V lost 6 bases, J lost 2 bases, and 10 bases lay in between. Germline lookup yields CDR1 MRHNA and CDR2 SNTAGT. The CDR3 contains 13 residues. CDR3 in DNA: TGTGCCAGCAGGCCCACAGGGAACTATGGCTACACCTTC. The encoded protein is CASRPTGNYGYTF.

The V call is TRBV7-2, the J call TRBJ2-2, with D possibly being TRBD1 (6 bases). V dropped 2 bases and J dropped 1 base, with 11 bases sitting between them. CDR1 is SGHTA, CDR2 FQGNSA, per germline. The CDR3 has 16 residues. CDR3 protein: CASSLFGQQNTGELFF. The CDR3, as DNA: TGTGCCAGCAGCTTATTTGGACAGCAGAACACCGGGGAGCTGTTTTTT.

Here the CDR3 reads CASSSGTGGTGELFF. CDR3 DNA: TGCGCCAGCAGCTCCGGGACAGGGGGGACCGGGGAGCTGTTTTTT. The chain has TRBV5-1 and TRBJ2-2, with 11 bases fitting TRBD1. The CDR3 contains 15 residues. V trimming: 3 bases; J trimming: 5 bases; junction bases outside the gene matches: 3. The germline V gene has CDR1 SGHRS and CDR2 YFSETQ.

There are a few counts of this clone. The rearrangement links TRBV6-5 to TRBJ1-1, with a tentative D call TRBD1 (5 bases). This CDR3 comprises 15 residues. Deletions cut 6 bases from V and 3 bases from J, with 17 bases between. Per the germline V gene, CDR1 is MNHEY and CDR2 is SVGAGI. The CDR3 DNA sequence: TGTGCCAGCAGGGGCTCGGGGGGGAGGTACACTGAAGCTTTCTTT. This translates into CASRGSGGRYTEAFF.

This clone was recorded a few times. V and J are TRBV5-1 and TRBJ1-1, with D unclear. CDR1 and CDR2 (germline): SGHRS, YFSETQ. The CDR3 loop spans 14 amino acids. V was clipped by 0 bases and J by 2 bases, with 8 bases between them. CDR3 DNA: TGCGCCAGCAGCTTGGTGACAACCAACACTGAAGCTTTCTTT. Protein sequence: CASSLVTTNTEAFF. Full variable domain (outside the CDR3, taken from reference TRBV5-1 and TRBJ1-1): KAGVTQTPRYLIKTRGQQVTLSCSPISGHRSVSWYQQTPGQGLQFLFEYFSETQRNKGNFPGRFSGRQFSNSRSEMNVSTLELGDSALYLCASSLVTTNTEAFFGQGTRLTVV.

The chain's CDR3 is CASSLVTAVVTEAFF. CDR3 nucleotides: TGTGCCAGCAGCTTAGTCACAGCCGTAGTAACTGAAGCTTTCTTT. The chain is built from TRBV7-2 and TRBJ1-1; no definite D call. This CDR3 has 15 amino acids. V shed 1 base and J shed 5 bases, with 14 bases lying between them. Germline assignment: CDR1 SGHTA and CDR2 FQGNSA.

The chain joins TRBV7-9 to TRBJ1-2; D may be TRBD1 (5 bases). This CDR3 comprises 12 residues. V was cut by 2 bases and J by 8 bases, with 9 bases left in between. The germline V gene has CDR1 SEHNR and CDR2 FQNEAQ (reference sequence). CDR3 in DNA: TGTGCCAGCAGCTTAACGGACAACGGCTACACCTTC. It specifies CASSLTDNGYTF.

The chain is built from TRBV4-2 and TRBJ2-1; 10 bases match TRBD2. The J segment lost 5 bases and the V segment lost 5 bases, leaving 9 bases of the junction unmatched. CDR3 length: 16 residues. The V gene's germline CDR1 is LGHNA and CDR2 YNFKEQ. The CDR3 DNA follows: TGTGCCAGCAGCAGACTCGGGACTAGCGCGAACAATGAGCAGTTCTTC. Translation gives CASSRLGTSANNEQFF.

The chain employs TRBV5-1 and TRBJ1-5, with D hard to call. The CDR3 extends over 13 amino acids. Trimming stripped 8 bases from V and 2 bases from J, with 11 bases between. Germline-derived CDR1 and CDR2 are SGHRS and YFSETQ. The CDR3 coding sequence is TGCGCCAGGCCGCGCGGGGGCAATCAGCCCCAGCATTTT. Translated: CARPRGGNQPQHF.

The chain has TRBV28 and TRBJ1-2; 7 nucleotides agree with TRBD1. The CDR3 contains 13 residues. V was clipped by 4 bases and J by 10 bases; unmatched bases: 9. Germline loops: CDR1 MDHEN, CDR2 SYDVKM. CDR3 loop: CASSSSGTDSYTF. The CDR3 coding sequence is TGTGCCAGCAGTTCTTCCGGGACAGACTCCTACACCTTC.

The chain joins TRBV5-1 to TRBJ1-4, with D possibly matching TRBD1 (6 bases). The CDR3 is 15 amino acids. Trimming pared 4 bases from V and 3 bases from J, leaving 13 bases between. CDR1 is SGHRS, CDR2 YFSETQ, per germline. CDR3 coding DNA: TGCGCCAGCAGCCACAAACAGGGATCTAATGAAAAACTGTTTTTT. Translation: CASSHKQGSNEKLFF.

This clone was recorded a few times. CDR3 sequence (DNA): TGTGCCAGCACGGGAAATAGCAATCAGCCCCAGCATTTT. Translated, it gives CASTGNSNQPQHF. The chain uses TRBV28 and TRBJ1-5; no clear D gene. V lost 7 bases and J 0 bases, leaving 7 bases between the germline ends. The CDR3 sequence is 13 residues long. The germline gives CDR1 MDHEN, CDR2 SYDVKM. Full variable domain (outside the CDR3, taken from reference TRBV28 and TRBJ1-5): DVKVTQSSRYLVKRTGEKVFLECVQDMDHENMFWYRQDPGLGLRLIYFSYDVKMKEKGDIPEGYSVSREKKERFSLILESASTNQTSMYLCASTGNSNQPQHFGDGTRLSIL.

This chain connects TRBV5-1 to TRBJ2-3; 9 bases are a match to TRBD1. There are 14 residues in the CDR3. Germline values: CDR1 SGHRS, CDR2 YFSETQ. The junction had 2 bases not matched to a gene; V was cut back by 2 bases and J by 4 bases. In DNA, the CDR3 is TGCGCCAGCAGCTTAGGACAGGGGTCAGATACGCAGTATTTT. It encodes CASSLGQGSDTQYF.

The chain employs TRBV29-1 and TRBJ1-3, with TRBD1 matching 9 bases. V was clipped by 5 bases and J by 6 bases; unmatched bases: 2. The germline V gene has CDR1 SQVTM and CDR2 ANQGSEA. CDR3 length equals 12 residues. In nucleotides, the CDR3 is TGCAGCGTTCGGACAGGGGAAAACACCATATATTTT. Translation gives CSVRTGENTIYF.